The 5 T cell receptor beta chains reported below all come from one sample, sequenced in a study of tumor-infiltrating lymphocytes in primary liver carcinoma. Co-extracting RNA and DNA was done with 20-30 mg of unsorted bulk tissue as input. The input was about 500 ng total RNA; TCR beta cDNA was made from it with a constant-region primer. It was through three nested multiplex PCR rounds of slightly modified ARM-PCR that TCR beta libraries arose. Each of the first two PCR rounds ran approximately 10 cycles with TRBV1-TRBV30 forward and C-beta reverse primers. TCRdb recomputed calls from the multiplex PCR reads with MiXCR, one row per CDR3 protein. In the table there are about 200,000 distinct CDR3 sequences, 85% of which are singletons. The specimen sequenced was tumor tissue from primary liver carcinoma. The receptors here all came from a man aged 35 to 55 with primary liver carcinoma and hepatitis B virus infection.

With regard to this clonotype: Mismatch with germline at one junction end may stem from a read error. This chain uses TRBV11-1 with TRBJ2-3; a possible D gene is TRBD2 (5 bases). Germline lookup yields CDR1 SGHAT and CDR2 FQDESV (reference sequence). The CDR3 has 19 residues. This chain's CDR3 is CASSSEGRSVGARTDTQYF. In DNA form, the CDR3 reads TGTGCCAGCAGCTCTGAGGGAAGATCTGTTGGAGCCCGCACAGATACACAGTATTTT.

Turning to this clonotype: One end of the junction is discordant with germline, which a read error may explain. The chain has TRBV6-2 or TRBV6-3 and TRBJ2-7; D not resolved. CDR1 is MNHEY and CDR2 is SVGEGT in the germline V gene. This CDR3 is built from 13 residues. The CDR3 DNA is TGTGCCAGGAGTTACGAGGTACCCTACGAGCAGCACTTT. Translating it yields CARSYEVPYEQHF.

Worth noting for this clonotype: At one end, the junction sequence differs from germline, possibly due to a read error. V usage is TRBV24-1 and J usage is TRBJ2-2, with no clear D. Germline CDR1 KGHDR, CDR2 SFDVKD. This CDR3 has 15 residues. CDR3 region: CVTSEGNYDTGELFF. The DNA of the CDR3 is TGTGTCACCAGTGAAGGGAATTACGACACCGGGGAGCTGTTTTTT.

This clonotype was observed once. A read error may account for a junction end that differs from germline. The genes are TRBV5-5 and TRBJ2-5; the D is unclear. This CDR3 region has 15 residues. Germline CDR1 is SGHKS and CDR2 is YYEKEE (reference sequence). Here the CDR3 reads CTSSLESGPMETQYF. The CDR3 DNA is TGTACCAGCAGCTTGGAATCAGGTCCTATGGAGACCCAGTACTTC.

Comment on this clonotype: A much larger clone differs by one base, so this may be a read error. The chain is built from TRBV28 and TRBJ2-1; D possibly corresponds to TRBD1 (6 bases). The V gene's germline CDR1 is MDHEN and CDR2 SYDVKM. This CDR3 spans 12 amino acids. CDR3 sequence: CASSLSRGPLLF. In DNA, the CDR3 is TGTGCCAGCAGTTTATCCAGGGGCCCTTTGCTCTTC.